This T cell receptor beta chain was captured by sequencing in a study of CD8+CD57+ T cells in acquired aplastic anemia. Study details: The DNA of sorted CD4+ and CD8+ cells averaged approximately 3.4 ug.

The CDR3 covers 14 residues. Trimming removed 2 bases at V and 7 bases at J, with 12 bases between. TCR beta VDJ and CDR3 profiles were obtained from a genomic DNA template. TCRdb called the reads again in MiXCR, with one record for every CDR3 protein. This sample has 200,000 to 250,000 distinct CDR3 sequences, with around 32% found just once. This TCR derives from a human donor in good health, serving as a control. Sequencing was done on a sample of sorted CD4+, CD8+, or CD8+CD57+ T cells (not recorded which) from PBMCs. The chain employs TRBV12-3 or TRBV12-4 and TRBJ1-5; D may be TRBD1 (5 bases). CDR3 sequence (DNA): TGTGCCAGCAGTTTAAAGGCAGGGCACCAGCCCCAGCATTTT. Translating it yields CASSLKAGHQPQHF.